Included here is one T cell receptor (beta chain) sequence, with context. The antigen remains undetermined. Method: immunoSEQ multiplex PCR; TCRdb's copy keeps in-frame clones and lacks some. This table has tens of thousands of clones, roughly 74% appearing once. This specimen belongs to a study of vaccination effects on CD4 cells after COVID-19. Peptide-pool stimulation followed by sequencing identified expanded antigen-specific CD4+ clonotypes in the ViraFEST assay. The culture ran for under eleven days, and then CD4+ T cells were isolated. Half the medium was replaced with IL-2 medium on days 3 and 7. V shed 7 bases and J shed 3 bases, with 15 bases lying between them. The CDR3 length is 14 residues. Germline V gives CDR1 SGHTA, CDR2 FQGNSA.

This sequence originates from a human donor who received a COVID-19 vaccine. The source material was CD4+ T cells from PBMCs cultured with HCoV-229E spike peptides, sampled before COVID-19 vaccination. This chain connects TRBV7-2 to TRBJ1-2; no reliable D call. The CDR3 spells CASTSGRTDYGYTF. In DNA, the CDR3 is TGTGCCAGCACCTCGGGCCGAACGGACTATGGCTACACCTTC. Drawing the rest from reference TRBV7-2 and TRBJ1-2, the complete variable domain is GAGVSQSPSNKVTEKGKDVELRCDPISGHTALYWYRQSLGQGLEFLIYFQGNSAPDKSGLPSDRFSAERTGGSVSTLTIQRTQQEDSAVYLCASTSGRTDYGYTFGSGTRLTVV.